Listed here are 8 T cell receptor beta chains from one sample, sequenced in a study of CD8+ T cells in alopecia areata. Extracted from the samples, RNA was reverse transcribed into cDNA to serve as the sequencing template. Profiled with immunoSEQ multiplex PCR; TCRdb holds only in-frame clones, not every one. The sample presents 1,400 or so clones, none singletons. Sequencing was performed on lesional skin. These receptors were taken from a C3H/HeJ mouse with alopecia areata. MHC haplotype of the strain: H2-k.

Comments on this clone: This likely traces to a read error, being one base from a far larger clone. The gene names given are mouse names. Read data end 4 residues before the CDR3 end; the end is taken from the germline J gene. Additional DNA sequences in this sample encode the identical CDR3. The chain carries TRBV13-1 and TRBJ1-1, with a tentative D call TRBD1 (5 bases). The germline CDR1 and CDR2 sequences are NSHNY and SYGAGN. The CDR3 totals 14 residues. The CDR3 is CASSEGLGGREVFF. The CDR3 DNA, read in part, is TGTGCCAGCAGTGAAGGACTGGGGGGGAGA.

This clone was detected many times. The genes and germline here are from mouse. The read ends 4 residues shy of where the CDR3 ends; the end is completed using the germline J gene. The genes are TRBV29 and TRBJ2-2, with 13 bases aligning to TRBD2. CDR1 MSHET and CDR2 SYDVDS come from the germline V gene. With 2 bases clipped from V and 0 bases from J, the junction kept 3 bases outside the gene matches. The CDR3 length is 18 residues. The CDR3 region is CASSLTGTGGANTGQLYF. The sequenced part of the CDR3 DNA is TGTGCTAGCAGTTTAACCGGGACTGGGGGGGCAAACACCGGG. The entire variable domain, with the rest obtained from reference TRBV29 and TRBJ2-2, is as follows: DMKVTQMPRYLIKRMGENVLLECGQDMSHETMYWYRQDPGLGLQLIYISYDVDSNSEGDIPKGYRVSRKKREHFSLILDSAKTNQTSVYFCASSLTGTGGANTGQLYFGEGSKLTVL.

This clone qualifies as medium-sized. Genes and germline are mouse. Read sequence stops 4 residues before the CDR3 end, and the germline J gene provides the missing end. This chain connects TRBV17 to TRBJ2-5; perhaps TRBD2 as D (5 bases). Germline-derived CDR1 and CDR2 are MNHDT and YYDKIL. The CDR3 spans 13 residues. Incomplete CDR3 DNA: TGTGCTAGCAGTAGACTGGGAGCGGAC. Translated: CASSRLGAD. The entire CDR3 reads CASSRLGADTQYF.

This clone appeared many times. Genes here carry mouse names. Read coverage stops 4 residues before the CDR3 terminus; the germline J gene supplies the remainder. The chain links TRBV19 to TRBJ2-3; TRBD1 aligns across 12 bases. The CDR3 totals 16 residues. J gave up 4 bases and V 2 bases, and 5 bases lay outside the gene matches. Germline V gives CDR1 FNHDT, CDR2 SITEND (reference sequence). CDR3: CASSIGTGGATETLYF. The CDR3 bases that were read are TGTGCCAGCAGTATTGGGACAGGGGGCGCCACAGAA. Based on the CDR3 plus reference TRBV19 and TRBJ2-3, the full variable domain is GGIITQTPKFLIGQEGQKLTLKCQQNFNHDTMYWYRQDSGKGLRLIYYSITENDLQKGDLSEGYDASREKKSSFSLTVTSAQKNEMAVFLCASSIGTGGATETLYFGSGTRLTVL.

There are many counts of this clone. Mouse names are used for the genes. The read stops 4 residues short of the end of the CDR3; the missing end is completed from the germline J gene. The genes are TRBV13-2 and TRBJ2-1; weak D call: TRBD2 (6 bases). The CDR3 spans 13 residues. Trimming took 4 bases from V and 3 from J, leaving 8 bases between them. From germline, CDR1 is NNHNN and CDR2 SYGAGS (reference sequence). The CDR3 bases that were read are TGTGCCAGCGGTATGGGGGTCTATGCT. It specifies CASGMGVYA. The whole CDR3 region reads CASGMGVYAEQFF.

This clone was counted many times. Mouse gene names apply. The sequenced CDR3 bases are TGTGCCACCCGGACAATTTCCAACGAA. Encoded protein: CATRTISNE. The full CDR3 protein is CATRTISNERLFF. The V gene is TRBV19, the J gene TRBJ1-4; TRBD1 might be the D (5 bases). The read finishes 4 residues shy of the CDR3 end, and the germline J gene is used to complete it. Germline V lookup: CDR1 FNHDT, CDR2 SITEND (reference sequence). The CDR3 loop spans 13 amino acids. V was pared by 9 bases and J by 0 bases, with 9 bases between.

This clone was found many times. Gene labels here are mouse ones. The sequenced fragment ends 4 residues before the CDR3 boundary, so the rest is inferred from the germline J gene. The rearrangement uses TRBV31 and TRBJ2-5, with 7 bases lining up with TRBD1. CDR3 length: 13 residues. The junction had 2 bases not matched to a gene; V was cut back by 3 bases and J by 2 bases. Looked up from germline, CDR1 is GKSSPN and CDR2 is SITVG. CDR3 in amino acids: CAWRRDSQDTQYF. CDR3 bases read: TGTGCCTGGAGGCGGGACAGCCAAGAC.

Details on this clone: Gene labels here are mouse ones. CDR3 bases read: TGTGCCAGCAGTGCTGGGGGATCCTAT. Translation: CASSAGGSY. The full CDR3 is CASSAGGSYEQYF. The V call is TRBV13-1, the J call TRBJ2-7; 7 bases map to TRBD2. The CDR3 end is not reached by the read, which stops 4 residues before it; the germline J gene fills it in. The CDR3 loop spans 13 amino acids. V was pared by 3 bases and J by 1 base, with 1 base of the junction left unmatched. Per the germline V gene, CDR1 is NSHNY and CDR2 is SYGAGN.